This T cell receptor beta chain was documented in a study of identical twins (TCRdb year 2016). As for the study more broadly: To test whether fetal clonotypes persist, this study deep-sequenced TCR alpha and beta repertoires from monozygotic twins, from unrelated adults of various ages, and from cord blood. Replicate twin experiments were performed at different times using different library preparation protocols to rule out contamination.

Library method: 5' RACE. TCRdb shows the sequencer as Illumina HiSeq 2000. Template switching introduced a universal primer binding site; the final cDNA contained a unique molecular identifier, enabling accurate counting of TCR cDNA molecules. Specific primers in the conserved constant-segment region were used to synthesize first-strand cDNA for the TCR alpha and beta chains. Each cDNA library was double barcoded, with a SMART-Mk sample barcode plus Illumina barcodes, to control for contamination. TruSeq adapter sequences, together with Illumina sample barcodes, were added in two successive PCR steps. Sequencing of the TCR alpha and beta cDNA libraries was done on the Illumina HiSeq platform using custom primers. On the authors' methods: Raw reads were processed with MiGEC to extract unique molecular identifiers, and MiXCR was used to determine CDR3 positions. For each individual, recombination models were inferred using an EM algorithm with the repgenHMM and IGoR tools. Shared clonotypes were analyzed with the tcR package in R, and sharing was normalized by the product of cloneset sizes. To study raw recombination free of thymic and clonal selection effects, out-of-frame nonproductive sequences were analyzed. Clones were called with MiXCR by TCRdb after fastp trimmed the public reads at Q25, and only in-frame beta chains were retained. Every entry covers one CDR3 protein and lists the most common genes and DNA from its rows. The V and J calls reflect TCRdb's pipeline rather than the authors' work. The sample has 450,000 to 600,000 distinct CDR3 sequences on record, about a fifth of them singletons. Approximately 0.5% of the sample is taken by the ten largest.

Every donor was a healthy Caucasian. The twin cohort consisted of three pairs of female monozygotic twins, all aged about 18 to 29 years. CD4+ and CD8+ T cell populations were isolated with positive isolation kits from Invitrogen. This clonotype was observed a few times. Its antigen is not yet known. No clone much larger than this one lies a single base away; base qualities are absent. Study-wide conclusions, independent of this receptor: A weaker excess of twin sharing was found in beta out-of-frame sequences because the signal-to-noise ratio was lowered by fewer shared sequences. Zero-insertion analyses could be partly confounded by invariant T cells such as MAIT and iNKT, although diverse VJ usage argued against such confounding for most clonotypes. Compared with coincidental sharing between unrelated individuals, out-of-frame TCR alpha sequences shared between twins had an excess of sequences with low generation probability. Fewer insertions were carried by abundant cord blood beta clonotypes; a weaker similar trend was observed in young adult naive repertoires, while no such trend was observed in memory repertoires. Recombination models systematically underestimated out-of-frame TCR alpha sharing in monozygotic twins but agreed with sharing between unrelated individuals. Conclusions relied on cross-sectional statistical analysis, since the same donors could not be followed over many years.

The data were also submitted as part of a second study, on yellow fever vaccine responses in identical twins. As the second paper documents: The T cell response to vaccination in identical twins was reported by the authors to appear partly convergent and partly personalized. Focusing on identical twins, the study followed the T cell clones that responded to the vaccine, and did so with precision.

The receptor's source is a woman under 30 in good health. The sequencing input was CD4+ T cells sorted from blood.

The DNA sequence reads TGCGCCAGCAGCTTGGGGGCCCCCTCTAGCGGTCCCGAGCAGTTCTTC. The resulting protein is CASSLGAPSSGPEQFF. The V gene is TRBV5-1 and the J gene is TRBJ2-1, and 7 bases in between align with TRBD2. CDR1 and CDR2 are read off the germline V gene as SGHRS and YFSETQ. From cysteine to phenylalanine, the CDR3 is 16 amino acids long. Only the CDR3 DNA is retained, 48 bases long and in frame from the first base. Trimming accounts for 0 bases at V and 10 bases at J, while the number of junction bases matched to no gene is 13.